This T cell receptor beta chain was captured in a study of cytomegalovirus exposure and HLA in healthy donors. Study-wide results and caveats: Beyond CMV serostatus, there was no information to go on about immune exposure. The listing of 150 to 200 TCR beta chains classed them as cytomegalovirus-associated.

PCR was performed using 60 Vbeta and 13 Jbeta primers. Methods used by the authors: Roughly 9.9 million shared chains were among the about 80 million unique TCR beta chains that a later analysis counted. Generated by immunoSEQ multiplex PCR, the TCRdb table keeps only in-frame clones and is missing some. The DNA was the basis for D and trimming; V, J and clone size are from that table. This table holds around 150,000 clones, around three quarters found once. Germline lookup yields CDR1 LNHDA and CDR2 SQIVND (reference sequence). Trimming left V 3 bases short and J 2 bases short, with 7 bases between. The length of the CDR3 is 13 residues. Concerning this clone: The target antigen is unknown.

This clonotype was sampled from a man aged 40-50 years in good health and CMV-seronegative. The chain employs TRBV19 and TRBJ2-5; D is ambiguous. The sequencing sample was made of PBMCs. CDR3 nucleotides: TGTGCCAGTAGTATCCAACATCAAGAGACCCAGTACTTC. Amino acid sequence: CASSIQHQETQYF.